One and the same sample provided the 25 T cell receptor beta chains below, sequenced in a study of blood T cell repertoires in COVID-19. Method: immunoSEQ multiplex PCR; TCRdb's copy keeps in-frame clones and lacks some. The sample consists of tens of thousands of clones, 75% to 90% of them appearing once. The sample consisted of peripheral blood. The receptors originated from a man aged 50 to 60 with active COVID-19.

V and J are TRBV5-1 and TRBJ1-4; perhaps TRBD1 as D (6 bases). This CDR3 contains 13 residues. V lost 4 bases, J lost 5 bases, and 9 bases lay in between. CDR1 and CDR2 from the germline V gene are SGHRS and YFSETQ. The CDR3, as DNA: TGCGCCAGCAGCGTACAGGGAAATGAAAAACTGTTTTTT. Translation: CASSVQGNEKLFF.

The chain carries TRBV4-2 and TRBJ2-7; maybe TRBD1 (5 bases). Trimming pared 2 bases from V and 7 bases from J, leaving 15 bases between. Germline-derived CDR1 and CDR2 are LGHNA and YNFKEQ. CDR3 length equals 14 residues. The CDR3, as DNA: TGTGCCAGCAGCCAAAATGGGGCCAGCCGTGAGCAGTACTTC. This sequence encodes CASSQNGASREQYF.

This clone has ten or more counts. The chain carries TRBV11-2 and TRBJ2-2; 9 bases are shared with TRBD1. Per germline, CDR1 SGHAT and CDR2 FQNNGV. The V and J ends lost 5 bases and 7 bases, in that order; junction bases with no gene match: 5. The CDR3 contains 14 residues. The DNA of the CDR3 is TGTGCCAGCAGCCCCCGACAGGGGGGCGGGGAGCTGTTTTTT. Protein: CASSPRQGGGELFF. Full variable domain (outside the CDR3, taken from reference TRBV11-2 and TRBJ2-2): EAGVAQSPRYKIIEKRQSVAFWCNPISGHATLYWYQQILGQGPKLLIQFQNNGVVDDSQLPKDRFSAERLKGVDSTLKIQPAKLEDSAVYLCASSPRQGGGELFFGEGSRLTVL.

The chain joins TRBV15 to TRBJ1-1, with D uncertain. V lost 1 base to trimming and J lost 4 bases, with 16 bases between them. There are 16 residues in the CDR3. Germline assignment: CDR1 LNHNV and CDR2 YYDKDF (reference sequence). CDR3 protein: CATSRGPENLGTEAFF. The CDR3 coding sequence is TGTGCCACCAGCAGAGGTCCGGAGAACCTGGGCACTGAAGCTTTCTTT.

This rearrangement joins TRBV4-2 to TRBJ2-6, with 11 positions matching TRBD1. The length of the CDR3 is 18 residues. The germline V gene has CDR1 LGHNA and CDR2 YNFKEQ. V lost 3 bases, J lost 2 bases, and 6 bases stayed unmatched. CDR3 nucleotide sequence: TGTGCCAGCAGCCAGCAAGGACAGGGGGCCCCTGGGGCCAACGTCCTGACTTTC. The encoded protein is CASSQQGQGAPGANVLTF.

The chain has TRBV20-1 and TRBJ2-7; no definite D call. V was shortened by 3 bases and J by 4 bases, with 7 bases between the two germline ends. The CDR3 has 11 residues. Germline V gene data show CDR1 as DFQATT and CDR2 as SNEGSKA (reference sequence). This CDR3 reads CSARALYEQYF. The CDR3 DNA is TGCAGTGCTAGGGCCCTTTACGAGCAGTACTTC.

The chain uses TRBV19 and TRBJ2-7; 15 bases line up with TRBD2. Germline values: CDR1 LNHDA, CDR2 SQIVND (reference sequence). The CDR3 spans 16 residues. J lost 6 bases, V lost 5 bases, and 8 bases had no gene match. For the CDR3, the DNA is TGTGCCAGTAGTGGAGGACTAGCGGGAGGGAGGGGCGAGCAGTACTTC. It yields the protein CASSGGLAGGRGEQYF. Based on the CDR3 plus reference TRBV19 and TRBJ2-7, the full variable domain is DGGITQSPKYLFRKEGQNVTLSCEQNLNHDAMYWYRQDPGQGLRLIYYSQIVNDFQKGDIAEGYSVSREKKESFPLTVTSAQKNPTAFYLCASSGGLAGGRGEQYFGPGTRLTVT.

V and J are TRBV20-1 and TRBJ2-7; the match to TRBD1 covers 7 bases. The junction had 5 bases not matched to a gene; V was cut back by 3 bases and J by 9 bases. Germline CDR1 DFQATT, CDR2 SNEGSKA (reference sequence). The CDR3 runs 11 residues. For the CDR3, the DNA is TGCAGTGCTAGGGTCGACAGGGCGCAGTACTTC. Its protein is CSARVDRAQYF.

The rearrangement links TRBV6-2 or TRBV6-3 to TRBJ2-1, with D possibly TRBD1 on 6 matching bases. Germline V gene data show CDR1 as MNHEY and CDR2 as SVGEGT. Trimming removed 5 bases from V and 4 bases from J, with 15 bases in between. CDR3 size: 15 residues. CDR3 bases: TGTGCCAGCAGTCCCCTCGACAGGATATACAATGAGCAGTTCTTC. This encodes CASSPLDRIYNEQFF.

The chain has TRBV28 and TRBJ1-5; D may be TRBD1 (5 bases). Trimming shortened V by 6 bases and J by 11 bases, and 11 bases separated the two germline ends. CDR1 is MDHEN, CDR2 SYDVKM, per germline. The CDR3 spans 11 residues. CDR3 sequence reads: CASSLSGSQHF. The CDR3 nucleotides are TGTGCCAGCAGCCTCTCAGGGTCCCAGCATTTT.

In DNA form, the CDR3 reads TGTGCCATCAGTGAGTCCGTGGGAGTCTCTGGAAACACCATATATTTT. It encodes CAISESVGVSGNTIYF. The chain joins TRBV10-3 to TRBJ1-3, with D hard to call. V was shortened by 0 bases and J by 0 bases, with 9 bases between the two germline ends. Germline V CDR1 and CDR2: ENHRY, SYGVKD. The CDR3 consists of 16 residues.

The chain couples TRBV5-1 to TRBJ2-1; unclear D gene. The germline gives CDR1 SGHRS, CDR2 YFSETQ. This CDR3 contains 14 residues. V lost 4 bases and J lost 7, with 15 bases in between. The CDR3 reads CASSPAGGWNEQFF. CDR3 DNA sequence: TGCGCCAGCAGCCCTGCAGGTGGATGGAATGAGCAGTTCTTC. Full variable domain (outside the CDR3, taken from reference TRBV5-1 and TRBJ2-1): KAGVTQTPRYLIKTRGQQVTLSCSPISGHRSVSWYQQTPGQGLQFLFEYFSETQRNKGNFPGRFSGRQFSNSRSEMNVSTLELGDSALYLCASSPAGGWNEQFFGPGTRLTVL.

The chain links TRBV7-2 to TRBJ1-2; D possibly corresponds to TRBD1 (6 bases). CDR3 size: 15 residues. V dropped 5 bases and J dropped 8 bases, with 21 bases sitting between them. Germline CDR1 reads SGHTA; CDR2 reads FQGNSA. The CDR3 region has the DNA TGTGCCAGCAGCCAAAGACAGGTTGGGACCCGAGGCTACACCTTC. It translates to CASSQRQVGTRGYTF.

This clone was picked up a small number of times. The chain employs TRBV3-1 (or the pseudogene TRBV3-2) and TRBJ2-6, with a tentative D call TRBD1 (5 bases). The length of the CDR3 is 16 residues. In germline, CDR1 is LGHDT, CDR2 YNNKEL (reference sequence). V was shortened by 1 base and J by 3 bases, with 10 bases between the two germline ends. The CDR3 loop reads CASSQGRAGGANVLTF. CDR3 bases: TGTGCCAGCAGCCAAGGCAGGGCTGGTGGGGCCAACGTCCTGACTTTC.

The chain's CDR3 is CSASRAGRSSYEQYF. The DNA of the CDR3 is TGCAGTGCTAGTCGCGCGGGAAGGAGCTCCTACGAGCAGTACTTC. The J gene is TRBJ2-7, the V gene TRBV20-1; TRBD2 might be the D (6 bases). V shed 3 bases and J shed 0 bases, with 15 bases lying between them. This CDR3 comprises 15 residues. Germline V gene lookup returns CDR1 DFQATT and CDR2 SNEGSKA (reference sequence).

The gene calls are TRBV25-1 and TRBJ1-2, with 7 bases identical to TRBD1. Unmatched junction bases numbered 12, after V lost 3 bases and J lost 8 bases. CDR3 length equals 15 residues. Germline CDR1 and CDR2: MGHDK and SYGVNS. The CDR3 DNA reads TGTGCCAGCAGTGACCTTAGGGGAGACAGGGACGGCTACACCTTC. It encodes CASSDLRGDRDGYTF.

DNA for the CDR3: TGCGCCAGCAGCCAAGATTCAGGGAACAATCAGCCCCAGCATTTT. Protein sequence: CASSQDSGNNQPQHF. The chain links TRBV4-3 to TRBJ1-5, with D perhaps TRBD1 (5 bases). Germline V gene data show CDR1 as LGHNA and CDR2 as YSLEER. With 0 bases removed from V and 3 bases from J, the gap between germline ends came to 9 bases. There are 15 residues in the CDR3.

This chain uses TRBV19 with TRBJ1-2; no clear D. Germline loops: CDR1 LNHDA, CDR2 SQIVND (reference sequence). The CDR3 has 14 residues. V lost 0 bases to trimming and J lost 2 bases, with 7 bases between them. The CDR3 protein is CASSIDAGNYGYTF. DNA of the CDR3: TGTGCCAGTAGTATAGATGCGGGGAACTATGGCTACACCTTC.

The CDR3 bases are TGCAGCGTTGAAAGACTAGCGGGAGGCAATGAGCAGTTCTTC. Its protein product is CSVERLAGGNEQFF. This rearrangement joins TRBV29-1 to TRBJ2-1, with 13 bases matching TRBD2. CDR1 SQVTM and CDR2 ANQGSEA come from the germline V gene. The CDR3 covers 14 residues. J lost 6 bases, V lost 2 bases, and 1 base had no gene match.

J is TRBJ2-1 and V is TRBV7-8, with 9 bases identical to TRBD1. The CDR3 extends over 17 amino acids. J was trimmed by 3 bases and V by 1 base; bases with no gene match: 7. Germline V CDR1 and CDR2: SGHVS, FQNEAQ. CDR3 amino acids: CASSLGPNRGHYNEQFF. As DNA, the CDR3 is TGTGCCAGCAGCTTAGGCCCTAACAGGGGGCACTACAATGAGCAGTTCTTC.

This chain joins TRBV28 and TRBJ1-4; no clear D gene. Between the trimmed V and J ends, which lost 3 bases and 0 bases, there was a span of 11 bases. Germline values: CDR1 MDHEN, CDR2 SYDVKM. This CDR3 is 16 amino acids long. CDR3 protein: CASSLSPRSTNEKLFF. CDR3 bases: TGTGCCAGCAGTTTGTCTCCCAGGTCAACTAATGAAAAACTGTTTTTT.

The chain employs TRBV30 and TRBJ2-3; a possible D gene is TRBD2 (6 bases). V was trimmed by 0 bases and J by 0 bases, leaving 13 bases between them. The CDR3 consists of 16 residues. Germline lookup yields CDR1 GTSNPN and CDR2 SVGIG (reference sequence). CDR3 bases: TGTGCCTGGAGTGTACGGGGGACGATAAGCACAGATACGCAGTATTTT. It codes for CAWSVRGTISTDTQYF.

This CDR3 reads CASTRTEGSSGANVLTF. The CDR3 DNA follows: TGTGCCAGCACCCGGACAGAGGGGAGCTCTGGGGCCAACGTCCTGACTTTC. V gene TRBV13 combines with J gene TRBJ2-6; tentatively, D is TRBD1 (6 bases). V was trimmed by 7 bases and J by 0 bases, leaving 16 bases between them. Germline V gene data show CDR1 as PRHDT and CDR2 as FYEKMQ (reference sequence). This CDR3 spans 17 amino acids.

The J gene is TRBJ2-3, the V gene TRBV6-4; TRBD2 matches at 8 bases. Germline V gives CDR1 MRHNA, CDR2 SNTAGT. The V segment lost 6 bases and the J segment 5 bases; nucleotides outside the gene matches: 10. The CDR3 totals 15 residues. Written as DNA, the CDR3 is TGTGCCAGCAGCGCCAAAGCGGGAGAGGGAGATACGCAGTATTTT. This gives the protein CASSAKAGEGDTQYF.

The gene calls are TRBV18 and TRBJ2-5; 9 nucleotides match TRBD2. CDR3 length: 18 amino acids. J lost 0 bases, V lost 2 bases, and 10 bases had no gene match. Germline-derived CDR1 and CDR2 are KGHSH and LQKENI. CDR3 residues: CASSPVSGGPSDQETQYF. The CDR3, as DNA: TGTGCCAGCTCACCAGTTAGCGGGGGCCCGTCTGACCAAGAGACCCAGTACTTC.